This T cell receptor (beta chain) was documented in a study of shared clonotypes between healthy human individuals. Genomic DNA from each subset was divided evenly over several immunoSEQ plates. DNA input for the unsorted PBMC replicate PCRs was about 300 ng, roughly 33,000 T cell genomes. TCRdb's table, derived via immunoSEQ multiplex PCR, lists solely in-frame clones and lacks some. Among about 96,000 clones listed, around 47% were seen once. Nashville, Tennessee was home to all donors, each a Caucasian adult. The CDR3 is 16 residues long. Germline trimming cut 4 bases from V and 8 bases from J; bases unmatched to any gene: 12. The germline V gene encodes CDR1 GTSNPN and CDR2 SVGIG (reference sequence).

This TCR was sampled from a woman between 35 and 50 years old in good health. Some clones in this sample may be carry-over from other donors' samples. The chain couples TRBV30 to TRBJ2-3, with 13 bases fitting TRBD2. The sample comprised PBMCs. The DNA of the CDR3 is TGTGCCTGGATAAGGGAGACTAGCGGGAGGACCGGTACGCAGTATTTT. It specifies CAWIRETSGRTGTQYF.